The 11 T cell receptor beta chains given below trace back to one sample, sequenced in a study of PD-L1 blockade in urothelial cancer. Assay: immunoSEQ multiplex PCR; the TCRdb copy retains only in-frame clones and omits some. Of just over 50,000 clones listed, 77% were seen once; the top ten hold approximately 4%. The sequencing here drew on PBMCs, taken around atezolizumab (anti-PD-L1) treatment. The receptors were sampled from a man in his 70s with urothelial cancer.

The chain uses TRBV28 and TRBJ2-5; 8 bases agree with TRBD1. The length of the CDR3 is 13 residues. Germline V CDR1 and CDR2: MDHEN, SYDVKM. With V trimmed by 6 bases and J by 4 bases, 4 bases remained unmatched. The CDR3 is CASRETGVETQYF. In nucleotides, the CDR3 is TGTGCCAGCAGGGAGACAGGGGTAGAGACCCAGTACTTC. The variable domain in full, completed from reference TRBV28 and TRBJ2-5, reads DVKVTQSSRYLVKRTGEKVFLECVQDMDHENMFWYRQDPGLGLRLIYFSYDVKMKEKGDIPEGYSVSREKKERFSLILESASTNQTSMYLCASRETGVETQYFGPGTRLLVL.

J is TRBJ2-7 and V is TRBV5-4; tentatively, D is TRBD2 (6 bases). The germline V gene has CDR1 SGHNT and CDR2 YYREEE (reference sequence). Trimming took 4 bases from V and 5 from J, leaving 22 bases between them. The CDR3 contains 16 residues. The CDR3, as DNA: TGTGCCAGCAGCGGAGGGTCGATAGTAGGCACCCACGAGCAGTACTTC. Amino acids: CASSGGSIVGTHEQYF.

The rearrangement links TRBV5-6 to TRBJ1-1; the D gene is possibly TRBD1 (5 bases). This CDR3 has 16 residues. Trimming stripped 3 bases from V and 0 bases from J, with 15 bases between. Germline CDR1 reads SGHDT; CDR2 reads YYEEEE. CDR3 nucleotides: TGTGCCAGCAGCTCGGACAACCGGTACTTGAACACTGAAGCTTTCTTT. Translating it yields CASSSDNRYLNTEAFF. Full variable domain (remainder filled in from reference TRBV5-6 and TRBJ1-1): DAGVTQSPTHLIKTRGQQVTLRCSPKSGHDTVSWYQQALGQGPQFIFQYYEEEERQRGNFPDRFSGHQFPNYSSELNVNALLLGDSALYLCASSSDNRYLNTEAFFGQGTRLTVV.

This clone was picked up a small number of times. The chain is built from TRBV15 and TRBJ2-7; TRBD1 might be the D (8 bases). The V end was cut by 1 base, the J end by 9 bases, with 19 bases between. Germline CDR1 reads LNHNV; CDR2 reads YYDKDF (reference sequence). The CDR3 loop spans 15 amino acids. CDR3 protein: CATSRGGQAAGVQYF. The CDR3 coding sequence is TGTGCCACCAGCAGAGGGGGACAGGCCGCGGGGGTGCAGTACTTC. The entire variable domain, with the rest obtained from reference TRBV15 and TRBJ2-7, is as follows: DAMVIQNPRYQVTQFGKPVTLSCSQTLNHNVMYWYQQKSSQAPKLLFHYYDKDFNNEADTPDNFQSRRPNTSFCFLDIRSPGLGDTAMYLCATSRGGQAAGVQYFGPGTRLTVT.

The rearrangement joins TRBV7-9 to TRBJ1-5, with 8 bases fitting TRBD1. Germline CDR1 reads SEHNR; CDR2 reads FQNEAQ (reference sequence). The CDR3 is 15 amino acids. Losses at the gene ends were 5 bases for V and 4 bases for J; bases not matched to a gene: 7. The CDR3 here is CASSKGQGGNQPQHF. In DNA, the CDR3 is TGTGCCAGCAGCAAAGGACAGGGCGGTAATCAGCCCCAGCATTTT.

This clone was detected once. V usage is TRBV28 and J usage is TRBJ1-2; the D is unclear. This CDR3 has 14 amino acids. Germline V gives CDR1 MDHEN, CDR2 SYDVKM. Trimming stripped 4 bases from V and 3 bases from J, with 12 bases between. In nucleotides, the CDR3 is TGTGCCAGCAGTTCCGGGAGGCGGCACTATGGCTACACCTTC. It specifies CASSSGRRHYGYTF.

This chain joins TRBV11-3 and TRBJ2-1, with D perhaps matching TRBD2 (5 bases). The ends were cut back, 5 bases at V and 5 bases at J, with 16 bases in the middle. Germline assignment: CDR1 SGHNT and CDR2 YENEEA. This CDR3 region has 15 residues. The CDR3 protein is CASSPTRNEDNEQFF. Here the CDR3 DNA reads TGTGCCAGCAGCCCAACTAGAAACGAGGACAATGAGCAGTTCTTC.

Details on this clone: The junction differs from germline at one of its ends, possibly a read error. CDR3 coding DNA: TGTGCCAGTGGGACTAGCGGGAGCGTCGGTTGGGATTTT. It yields the protein CASGTSGSVGWDF. This chain joins TRBV28 and TRBJ2-3; 14 nucleotides line up with TRBD2. Germline assignment: CDR1 MDHEN and CDR2 SYDVKM. The CDR3 consists of 13 residues.

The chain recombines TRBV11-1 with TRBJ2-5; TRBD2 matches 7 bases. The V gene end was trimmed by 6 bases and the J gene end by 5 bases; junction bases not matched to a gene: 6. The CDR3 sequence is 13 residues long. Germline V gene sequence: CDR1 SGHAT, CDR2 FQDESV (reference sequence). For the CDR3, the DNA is TGTGCCAGCAGTAAGCGGGACTGGGAGACCCAGTACTTC. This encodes CASSKRDWETQYF.

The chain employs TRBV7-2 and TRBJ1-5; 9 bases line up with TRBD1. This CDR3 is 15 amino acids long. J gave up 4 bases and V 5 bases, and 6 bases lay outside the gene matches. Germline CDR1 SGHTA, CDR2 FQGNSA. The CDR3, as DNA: TGTGCCAGCAGCCTAGGCGGGACAGGGAATCAGCCCCAGCATTTT. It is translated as CASSLGGTGNQPQHF.

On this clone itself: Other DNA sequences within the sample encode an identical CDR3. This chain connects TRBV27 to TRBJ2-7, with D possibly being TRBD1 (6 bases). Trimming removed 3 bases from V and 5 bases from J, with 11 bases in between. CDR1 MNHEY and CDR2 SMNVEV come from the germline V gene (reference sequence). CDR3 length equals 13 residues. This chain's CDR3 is CASSLSRGHEQYF. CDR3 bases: TGTGCCAGCAGTTTGTCCAGGGGCCACGAGCAGTACTTC.